The 11 T cell receptor beta chains below all came from one sample that was sequenced in a study of blood T cell repertoires in COVID-19. Some clones are missing from TCRdb's copy, which holds only in-frame ones; the method was immunoSEQ multiplex PCR. The sample records 90,000 to 120,000 clones, approximately 89% being singletons. Sequenced sample: peripheral blood. The origin of the receptors is a middle-aged man with active or convalescent COVID-19.

The chain recombines TRBV3-1 (or the pseudogene TRBV3-2) with TRBJ2-1, with 10 bases identical to TRBD2. From germline, CDR1 is LGHDT and CDR2 YNNKEL (reference sequence). The J segment lost 2 bases and the V segment lost 4 bases, leaving 17 bases of the junction unmatched. This CDR3 spans 20 amino acids. CDR3 coding DNA: TGTGCCAGCAGCCCCCGTCGGGGGAGTAGCGGGAGGTCCACCTACAATGAGCAGTTCTTC. Translated, it gives CASSPRRGSSGRSTYNEQFF.

The chain combines TRBV28 with TRBJ1-4, with D uncertain. CDR3 length: 13 amino acids. Germline V CDR1 and CDR2: MDHEN, SYDVKM. The ends were cut back, 3 bases at V and 10 bases at J, with 12 bases in the middle. CDR3 in amino acids: CASSFAAAGKLFF. CDR3 DNA sequence: TGTGCCAGCAGTTTCGCGGCCGCGGGAAAACTGTTTTTT.

The rearrangement uses TRBV5-6 and TRBJ1-5; possible D gene TRBD1, 5 bases. The V end was cut by 4 bases, the J end by 6 bases, with 17 bases between. Germline CDR1 is SGHDT and CDR2 is YYEEEE. The CDR3 covers 15 residues. This CDR3 is CASSPNPGLGQPQHF. The CDR3 DNA is TGTGCCAGCAGCCCAAACCCAGGGTTGGGTCAGCCCCAGCATTTT.

The rearrangement uses TRBV5-1 and TRBJ1-5; D possibly corresponds to TRBD1 (6 bases). The CDR3 is 15 amino acids. V was clipped by 4 bases and J by 6 bases, with 17 bases between them. The V gene's germline CDR1 is SGHRS and CDR2 YFSETQ. CDR3: CASSQTGSWGQPQHF. CDR3 in DNA: TGCGCCAGCAGCCAAACAGGGTCCTGGGGTCAGCCCCAGCATTTT.

This rearrangement joins TRBV2 to TRBJ2-5; TRBD2 aligns across 7 bases. V lost 10 bases and J lost 0; bases outside the gene matches: 8. The CDR3 runs to 14 residues. Germline V CDR1 and CDR2: SNHLY, FYNNEI. CDR3 bases: TGTGCCATCCGGAGGCTAGCGGACCAAGAGACCCAGTACTTC. Amino acid sequence: CAIRRLADQETQYF.

This clone was detected once. The gene calls are TRBV7-2 and TRBJ1-6; 7 bases are a match to TRBD1. CDR3 size: 14 residues. The V segment lost 4 bases and the J segment 8 bases; nucleotides outside the gene matches: 5. Germline V gene lookup returns CDR1 SGHTA and CDR2 FQGNSA. DNA for the CDR3: TGTGCCAGCAGCTCCCGACAGGGTGATTCACCCCTCCACTTT. It encodes CASSSRQGDSPLHF.

This rearrangement joins TRBV4-3 to TRBJ2-5; 8 nucleotides match TRBD2. The CDR3 is 17 amino acids. V was clipped by 1 base and J by 4 bases; unmatched bases: 11. CDR1 LGHNA and CDR2 YSLEER come from the germline V gene. The CDR3 DNA is TGCGCCAGCAGCCAAGGTTTTCGTAGCGGGGCAAGAGAGACCCAGTACTTC. It codes for CASSQGFRSGARETQYF.

The V gene is TRBV15, the J gene TRBJ2-1, with 13 bases lining up with TRBD2. This CDR3 has 18 amino acids. From germline, CDR1 is LNHNV and CDR2 YYDKDF (reference sequence). The ends lost 5 bases at V and 12 bases at J; junction bases unmatched: 19. In DNA, the CDR3 is TGTGCCACCAGCGGAGTTGGTCGGACTAGCGGGAGTACAATGAGGCAGTTCTTC. Protein: CATSGVGRTSGSTMRQFF.

The chain recombines TRBV2 with TRBJ2-7; no clear D gene. Trimming left V 6 bases short and J 3 bases short, with 9 bases between. CDR1 and CDR2 from the germline V gene are SNHLY and FYNNEI. This CDR3 region has 12 residues. The CDR3 sequence: CASRRLSYEQYF. DNA of the CDR3: TGTGCCAGCAGGAGGCTCAGCTACGAGCAGTACTTC. Complete variable domain (other parts from reference TRBV2 and TRBJ2-7): EPEVTQTPSHQVTQMGQEVILRCVPISNHLYFYWYRQILGQKVEFLVSFYNNEISEKSEIFDDQFSVERPDGSNFTLKIRSTKLEDSAMYFCASRRLSYEQYFGPGTRLTVT.

The chain is built from TRBV20-1 and TRBJ1-3; tentatively, D is TRBD1 (6 bases). The CDR3 contains 16 residues. Deletions cut 3 bases from V and 0 bases from J, with 15 bases between. CDR1 DFQATT and CDR2 SNEGSKA come from the germline V gene (reference sequence). CDR3 region: CSASGEGGSSGNTIYF. In DNA, the CDR3 is TGCAGTGCTAGTGGGGAGGGGGGTTCCTCTGGAAACACCATATATTTT.

The chain recombines TRBV5-4 with TRBJ1-6; 8 nucleotides match TRBD1. CDR1 and CDR2 (germline): SGHNT, YYREEE (reference sequence). V trimming: 2 bases; J trimming: 8 bases; junction bases outside the gene matches: 6. CDR3 length: 15 residues. CDR3 nucleotide sequence: TGTGCCAGCAGCTTAGCGGGGACAGGAGATTCACCCCTCCACTTT. Amino acid sequence: CASSLAGTGDSPLHF.